This TCR beta chain was documented in a study of T cell clones after liver transplantation (dated by TCRdb to between 2019 and 2020). About the investigation overall: Samples were obtained from ITN030ST, a randomized trial in which withdrawal of immunosuppression was attempted within 2 years of liver transplantation. Donor-reactive T cell clones were identified using TCRbeta sequencing after a pre-transplant mixed lymphocyte reaction and were then followed in post-transplant blood. As an antigen-independent comparator for donor-reactive sequences, third party-reactive TCRbeta sequences were also identified from pre-transplant MLRs. Three of the eight recipients were HCV-positive; the others were transplanted for non-autoimmune, non-viral indications. Until randomization at 12-24 months post-transplant, subjects were given standard immunosuppression, with no induction therapy. To count as tolerant, a recipient had to stay completely off immunosuppression for at least one year without liver enzymes climbing beyond twice the upper limit of normal. Blood samples were taken pre-transplant, pre-randomization before withdrawal, and post-randomization after full withdrawal or failed withdrawal. The studied cohort comprised 8 liver transplant recipients, 3 classified as tolerant and 5 as non-tolerant.

The CDR3 runs 13 amino acids, cysteine and phenylalanine included. Kept here is only the CDR3 DNA, which spans 39 bases and is read in frame from base 1. Trimming costs V 0 bases and J 11 bases, and their ends lie 11 bases apart. From the germline V gene, CDR1 is MGHRA and CDR2 is YSYEKL. Concerning this clone: This receptor's antigen is unknown. No much larger clone exists at a distance of one base, and base qualities are not known.

Frozen genomic DNA underwent high-throughput TCRbeta CDR3 sequencing by immunoSEQ, including PCR amplification, mapping, bias correction and internal controls. Processing in the source paper ran as follows. Only productive rearrangements were retained, with each unique TCRbeta sequence defined by its CDR3 nucleotide sequence together with its V and J gene. For classification of a sequence as donor-reactive, at least 5-fold expansion in CFSE-low cells relative to unstimulated pre-transplant cells and a frequency of at least 0.01% were required. Minimum frequency thresholds were set for each subject on the basis of the unstimulated sample with the lowest template count, so that a detection power of at least 90% was ensured. Repertoire turnover was measured by Jensen-Shannon divergence between the top 1000 TCRbeta sequences post- and pre-transplant. Changes in detection of donor-reactive sequences were tested with two-sided Fisher's exact tests. The table comes from immuneACCESS by way of TCRdb, which keeps in-frame sequences with V and J called. Part of the clones is missing from these tables; in studies checked, under half for an unresolved V gene and the rest for unknown reasons. V and J calls and clone size come straight from that table; D and trimming were deduced from the DNA. This sample lists around 51,000 clones; roughly 90% were detected once. The ten biggest clones cover approximately 15% of the sample.

Overall results and qualifications from the work: In two subjects, low numbers of available donor cells limited the measurable donor-reactive repertoire. The decline in donor-reactive sequences exceeded the decline in third party-reactive sequences, suggesting partial antigen-specific deletion that was unrelated to withdrawal success. A significant post-transplant decrease in circulating donor-reactive CD4 TCRbeta sequences was observed in most of the 8 subjects, irrespective of tolerance or HCV status. The conclusions were considered preliminary, being limited by small, heterogeneous patient numbers and non-standardized post-transplant time points. Without allograft tissue specimens, donor-reactive T cells may have migrated into the graft rather than being deleted. After accounting for repertoire turnover, donor-reactive detection was significantly reduced in 7 of 8 subjects for CD4 and 8 of 8 for CD8.

Thawed unstimulated PBMCs were stained for CD3, CD4 and CD8 and FACS-sorted into CD3+CD4+ and CD3+CD8+ populations. All 8 studied subjects were randomized to immunosuppression withdrawal. The Qiagen DNeasy Blood and Tissue Kit was used to isolate genomic DNA. This TCR was recovered from a human patient who received a liver transplant. After a transplant, certain T cells may trace back to the graft donor. The sequencing used CD8+ T cells from blood, collected 12 months after liver transplant. The rearrangement combines TRBV4-1 with TRBJ2-1; no D gene can be assigned with confidence. Here the CDR3 is given as CASSQELSYQQFF. The nucleotide sequence is TGCGCCAGCAGCCAAGAATTATCCTACCAGCAGTTCTTC.